One T cell receptor (beta chain) is described in this entry. The target of this receptor is not known. No much larger clone is present one base from it, and per-base qualities are unavailable. These data come from a study of blood T cell repertoires in COVID-19 (dated by TCRdb to 2018 to 2020). Some background on the complete study: Samples from collaborators originated in the United States, Italy and Spain and spanned both the acute and convalescent phases of COVID-19. The material from the prospective study consisted of cDNA or gDNA derived from T cells, B-cell-depleted T cells, or PBMCs. Deeply sampled blood TCRbeta repertoires from subjects exposed to, actively infected with, or recovered from COVID-19 were included in the dataset. The repertoires were released in a freely available public database intended as a resource for research on the immune response to SARS-CoV-2. Samples were obtained from the ongoing ImmuneRACE study (first 160 participants) and from about 1,300 subjects provided by 6 global collaborators. The sample metadata nearly always contained a de-identified subject ID, COVID-19 status, age in years and sex. HLA class I and class II types, where available, came from metadata supplied by the sample provider rather than from assay-based typing.

Trimming takes 5 bases from V and 0 bases from J, and the germline ends sit 20 bases apart. Spanning cysteine to phenylalanine, the CDR3 consists of 17 amino acids. The kept DNA is CDR3 alone, 51 bases in frame from the first base. CDR1 SGHVS and CDR2 FQNEAQ are derived from the germline V gene. Whole blood was collected in K2EDTA tubes by collaborating institutions according to the institutions' own protocols. For TCRbeta analysis, collaborator samples were shipped as frozen whole blood, as isolated PBMCs, or as DNA extracted from either sample type. TCRbeta CDR3 regions were amplified from genomic DNA by means of the immunoSEQ Assay, a bias-controlled multiplex PCR. In the source study's methods: Within the assay, amplification of reference gene primers was used to estimate how many nucleated cells each sample contained. To quantify the absolute abundance of each unique TCRbeta CDR3 rearrangement, sequence reads were collapsed and filtered. Productive Simpson clonality was computed per sample as the square root of Simpson's diversity index over productive rearrangements. The clones in this table, taken by TCRdb from immuneACCESS, are in-frame only. Not every clone is retained; where verified, under half of the shortfall comes from an unresolved V gene, and the cause of the rest is unknown. V, J and clone size reflect that table, while D and trimming were determined from the DNA. Within this sample are roughly 330,000 clones, with roughly 88% of them counted one time only. The leading ten clones occupy roughly 1.6% of the sample.

Here is what the overall study found, with its caveats: Clinical and demographic metadata were provided uncurated, with the amount varying by source and participant.

This TCR derives from a woman in her fifties or sixties with acute or convalescent COVID-19. The chain employs TRBV7-8 and TRBJ2-7, with TRBD2 perhaps the D gene, on 7 matching bases. Sequencing was done on a sample of peripheral blood. The sequenced DNA is TGTGCCAGCAGCCACCGGGGGGCCGGGATCAACTCCTACGAGCAGTACTTC. This yields the protein CASSHRGAGINSYEQYF.